This section outlines one TCR beta chain sequence together with its context. Measured with immunoSEQ multiplex PCR; TCRdb has only the in-frame clones, and not every one. The sample contains roughly 70,000 clones, 80% to 85% of which appear only once. Trimming shortened V by 3 bases and J by 7 bases, and 12 bases separated the two germline ends. CDR3 size: 13 residues. Per germline, CDR1 SGHTA and CDR2 FQGNSA. The sample belongs to a study of OX40 agonist ivuxolimab in advanced cancers. This sample comprised CD4+ or CD8+ T cells sorted from blood, obtained in a trial of the OX40 agonist ivuxolimab. This receptor was identified in an adult with an advanced solid tumor such as melanoma, head and neck, liver or kidney cancer. The J gene is TRBJ1-2, the V gene TRBV7-2, with D tentatively TRBD1 (5 bases). In DNA, the CDR3 is TGTGCCAGCAGCTTCGGCGAAGGGGTTGGCTACACCTTC. It specifies CASSFGEGVGYTF.